Here is one T cell receptor beta chain with its context. This entry is derived from a study of shared clonotypes between healthy human individuals. Naive CD8 cells, CD45RO-negative and positively selected for CCR7, excluded terminally differentiated effector memory CD45RA+ cells. V trimming: 11 bases; J trimming: 4 bases; junction bases outside the gene matches: 7. This CDR3 has 12 residues. CDR1 and CDR2 from the germline V gene are SEHNR and FQNEAQ (reference sequence). TCRdb's table, derived via immunoSEQ multiplex PCR, lists solely in-frame clones and lacks some. This table has about 580,000 clones, 95% to 98% appearing once.

This rearrangement joins TRBV7-9 to TRBJ1-1; the match to TRBD1 covers 7 bases. The TCR comes from a man aged 25-45 years in good health. Sequencing was carried out using naive CD8+ T cells sorted from blood. The CDR3 DNA sequence: TGTGCCGGCCAAGCAGGGGGCACTGAAGCTTTCTTT. It codes for CAGQAGGTEAFF.